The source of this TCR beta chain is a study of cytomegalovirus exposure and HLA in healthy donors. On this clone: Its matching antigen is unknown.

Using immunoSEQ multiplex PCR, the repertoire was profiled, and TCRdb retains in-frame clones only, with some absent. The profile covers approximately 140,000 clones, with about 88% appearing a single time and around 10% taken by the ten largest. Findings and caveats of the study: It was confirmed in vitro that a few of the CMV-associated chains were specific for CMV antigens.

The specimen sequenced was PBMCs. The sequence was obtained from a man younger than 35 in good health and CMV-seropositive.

The CDR3 DNA reads TGTGCCAGCTTCGGACAGGGGGAGACAGATCGGATAGATACGCAGTATTTT. This codes for CASFGQGETDRIDTQYF. V gene TRBV9 combines with J gene TRBJ2-3; 10 bases line up with TRBD1. With V trimmed by 7 bases and J by 5 bases, 16 bases remained unmatched. CDR3 length: 17 residues. Germline V gene sequence: CDR1 SGDLS, CDR2 YYNGEE.